A single sample is the source of the 32 T cell receptor beta chains below, sequenced in a study of blood T cells in healthy people across ages. Combining a sample-barcoded 5' primer with a J-beta primer mix, a second PCR ran for roughly 6 to 12 cycles. TCRdb fed the 5' RACE reads into MiXCR, producing one record per CDR3 protein. The repertoire holds some 800,000 distinct CDR3 sequences, with roughly 25% as singletons. This sample also appeared in a second study, on T cells of mothers and their children.

Sequences were obtained from blood. These receptors were obtained from a boy aged 10-17 years in good health.

The genes are TRBV5-1 and TRBJ2-3, with 7 positions matching TRBD2. CDR3 length: 16 residues. The germline CDR1 and CDR2 sequences are SGHRS and YFSETQ. Trimming removed 4 bases from V and 4 bases from J; junction bases left unmatched: 12. The CDR3 protein is CASSTGTSVRADTQYF. CDR3 DNA: TGCGCCAGCAGCACGGGAACTAGCGTTCGGGCAGATACGCAGTATTTT.

The table lists this clonotype with many counts. This chain connects TRBV28 to TRBJ1-5; no firm D call. Germline V gives CDR1 MDHEN, CDR2 SYDVKM. Trimming shortened V by 2 bases and J by 6 bases, and 2 bases separated the two germline ends. The CDR3 contains 11 residues. CDR3 nucleotides: TGTGCCAGCAGTTTAGGTCAGCCCCAGCATTTT. Its translation: CASSLGQPQHF.

This clonotype was counted a few times. The CDR3 DNA reads as TGTGCCAGCTCACAGTGGACAGGGGGCGCCGAGACCCAGTACTTC. This gives the protein CASSQWTGGAETQYF. V is TRBV18 and J is TRBJ2-5; 11 bases agree with TRBD1. This CDR3 is 15 amino acids long. Looked up from germline, CDR1 is KGHSH and CDR2 is LQKENI. The ends lost 4 bases at V and 5 bases at J; junction bases unmatched: 6.

This clonotype was counted between two and nine times. The V and J genes are TRBV7-2 and TRBJ1-5; no reliable D call. V gave up 7 bases and J gave up 2 bases, with 9 bases separating them. The length of the CDR3 is 13 residues. CDR1 SGHTA and CDR2 FQGNSA come from the germline V gene. CDR3 in DNA: TGTGCCAGCACGGGCGGGGGCAATCAGCCCCAGCATTTT. Amino acids: CASTGGGNQPQHF.

This clonotype has only a few counts. The chain has TRBV20-1 and TRBJ2-3; D not certain. The length of the CDR3 is 14 residues. The germline V gene has CDR1 DFQATT and CDR2 SNEGSKA (reference sequence). The V end was cut by 6 bases, the J end by 5 bases, with 18 bases between. In DNA, the CDR3 is TGCAGTGCCCAGAACCTAAAGGAGCAAGATACGCAGTATTTT. Translating it yields CSAQNLKEQDTQYF.

This sequence joins TRBV12-3 or TRBV12-4 and TRBJ2-5, with 7 bases identical to TRBD2. Trimming cost V 6 bases and J 4 bases; bases outside gene matches: 8. The CDR3 has 14 amino acids. CDR3 DNA: TGTGCCAGCAGGTCAACGGGGGAGGGAGAGACCCAGTACTTC. Protein product: CASRSTGEGETQYF.

The V gene is TRBV7-3, the J gene TRBJ2-1; the match to TRBD1 covers 9 bases. With 1 base clipped from V and 8 bases from J, the junction kept 3 bases outside the gene matches. Germline CDR1 is SGHTA and CDR2 is FQGTGA. The CDR3 extends over 14 amino acids. This chain's CDR3 is CASSLMGQGHEQFF. CDR3 DNA sequence: TGTGCCAGCAGCTTAATGGGACAGGGCCATGAGCAGTTCTTC.

The V and J genes are TRBV19 and TRBJ1-6; TRBD1 matches at 11 bases. This CDR3 has 15 amino acids. Trimming at V came to 5 bases and at J to 8 bases, leaving 5 bases not matched to a gene. Germline CDR1 and CDR2: LNHDA and SQIVND (reference sequence). CDR3 sequence reads: CASSAGQGADSPLHF. The CDR3, as DNA: TGTGCCAGTAGTGCCGGACAGGGGGCGGATTCACCCCTCCACTTT.

A few counts support this clonotype. V usage is TRBV7-6 and J usage is TRBJ2-3; TRBD1 matches at 8 bases. With 5 bases clipped from V and 1 base from J, the junction kept 8 bases outside the gene matches. This CDR3 contains 16 residues. CDR1 SGHVS and CDR2 FNYEAQ come from the germline V gene. CDR3 in amino acids: CASSRLQGAGTDTQYF. For the CDR3, the DNA is TGTGCCAGCAGCCGACTTCAGGGGGCGGGCACAGATACGCAGTATTTT.

This clonotype was seen a few times. The CDR3 DNA is TGTGCCAGCAGTACCGACCTCACACCGGGGACCGGGGAGCTGTTTTTT. This codes for CASSTDLTPGTGELFF. The rearrangement joins TRBV28 to TRBJ2-2; weak D call: TRBD2 (5 bases). Trimming cost V 5 bases and J 5 bases, with 18 bases left between them. The CDR3 has 16 residues. Germline assignment: CDR1 MDHEN and CDR2 SYDVKM. Full variable domain (missing parts from reference TRBV28 and TRBJ2-2): DVKVTQSSRYLVKRTGEKVFLECVQDMDHENMFWYRQDPGLGLRLIYFSYDVKMKEKGDIPEGYSVSREKKERFSLILESASTNQTSMYLCASSTDLTPGTGELFFGEGSRLTVL.

This clonotype was observed a handful of times. The V call is TRBV7-9, the J call TRBJ2-1; 10 bases are shared with TRBD2. V lost 6 bases, J lost 1 base, and 6 bases stayed unmatched. This CDR3 comprises 16 residues. Germline loops: CDR1 SEHNR, CDR2 FQNEAQ (reference sequence). CDR3 in DNA: TGTGCCAGCAGATCGCTAGCGGGGGTTTCCTACAATGAGCAGTTCTTC. This gives the protein CASRSLAGVSYNEQFF.

This clonotype was detected many times. This chain links TRBV29-1 with TRBJ2-7, with no clear D. This CDR3 spans 11 amino acids. Germline lookup yields CDR1 SQVTM and CDR2 ANQGSEA. V gave up 5 bases and J gave up 5 bases, with 10 bases separating them. This CDR3 is CSVKDLDEQYF. Written as DNA, the CDR3 is TGCAGCGTTAAGGATTTGGACGAGCAGTACTTC.

This clonotype occurred a few times. V gene TRBV6-4 combines with J gene TRBJ1-1; 9 nucleotides agree with TRBD1. The V gene end was trimmed by 9 bases and the J gene end by 5 bases; junction bases not matched to a gene: 7. CDR1 and CDR2 from the germline V gene are MRHNA and SNTAGT. CDR3 length: 13 amino acids. CDR3 nucleotides: TGTGCCAGTTCATTTGGACAGGGGACTGAAGCTTTCTTT. It specifies CASSFGQGTEAFF.

The rearrangement links TRBV28 to TRBJ2-1; TRBD2 is a possible D gene (5 bases). Trimming left V 6 bases short and J 14 bases short, with 17 bases between. Looked up from germline, CDR1 is MDHEN and CDR2 is SYDVKM. The CDR3 contains 12 residues. The CDR3 bases are TGTGCCAGCAGCCGCGGGCAGGCGGTTAAGTTCTTC. This translates into CASSRGQAVKFF.

The CDR3 DNA reads TGCGCCAGCAGCTCCCCGGGCATGCCAGCCCAAGAGACCCAGTACTTC. This codes for CASSSPGMPAQETQYF. The rearrangement links TRBV5-1 to TRBJ2-5; D remains ambiguous. Germline V gene sequence: CDR1 SGHRS, CDR2 YFSETQ. The CDR3 is made up of 16 amino acids. The V end lost 3 bases, the J end lost 1 base, and 16 bases lay between the germline ends.

This clonotype has just a few counts. The V gene is TRBV24-1, the J gene TRBJ2-2; possibly TRBD2 for D (5 bases). Trimming left V 1 base short and J 0 bases short, with 11 bases between. Germline lookup yields CDR1 KGHDR and CDR2 SFDVKD. The length of the CDR3 is 17 residues. CDR3 nucleotide sequence: TGTGCCACCAGTGATTTATTGGACGGGACGAACACCGGGGAGCTGTTTTTT. Translating it yields CATSDLLDGTNTGELFF.

V gene TRBV7-2 combines with J gene TRBJ1-5, with D perhaps TRBD1 (6 bases). Trimming took off 3 bases at V and 4 bases at J, with 16 bases between the two ends. CDR1 and CDR2 from the germline V gene are SGHTA and FQGNSA. The CDR3 length is 16 residues. The CDR3: CASSFTGGQLNQPQHF. CDR3 coding DNA: TGTGCCAGCAGCTTTACGGGAGGACAGTTAAATCAGCCCCAGCATTTT. The full variable domain, in which reference TRBV7-2 and TRBJ1-5 provide the parts outside the CDR3, is GAGVSQSPSNKVTEKGKDVELRCDPISGHTALYWYRQSLGQGLEFLIYFQGNSAPDKSGLPSDRFSAERTGGSVSTLTIQRTQQEDSAVYLCASSFTGGQLNQPQHFGDGTRLSIL.

The chain combines TRBV29-1 with TRBJ1-3; TRBD1 might be the D (6 bases). V was trimmed by 7 bases and J by 2 bases, leaving 12 bases between them. CDR1 is SQVTM and CDR2 is ANQGSEA in the germline V gene. This CDR3 has 13 residues. CDR3 bases: TGCAGCGGATCGACAGGCCCTGGAAACACCATATATTTT. It codes for CSGSTGPGNTIYF.

This clonotype was recorded a few times. A read error is possible here, since a much larger clone lies one base away. This chain joins TRBV6-4 and TRBJ2-1; TRBD2 agrees at 7 bases. Germline V lookup: CDR1 MRHNA, CDR2 SNTAGT. J gave up 4 bases and V 2 bases, and 2 bases lay outside the gene matches. This CDR3 region has 14 residues. CDR3 region: CASSDVGGYNEQFF. CDR3 nucleotide sequence: TGTGCCAGCAGTGACGTGGGGGGGTACAATGAGCAGTTCTTC.

A few counts support this clonotype. The chain uses TRBV29-1 and TRBJ2-1; D is unclear. Germline V gene lookup returns CDR1 SQVTM and CDR2 ANQGSEA. V lost 0 bases, J lost 0 bases, and 12 bases lay in between. This CDR3 is 16 amino acids long. The CDR3 spells CSVEDPARSSYNEQFF. Written as DNA, the CDR3 is TGCAGCGTTGAAGATCCCGCTCGGAGCTCCTACAATGAGCAGTTCTTC.

This clonotype was picked up a small number of times. This chain links TRBV2 with TRBJ2-3; 9 nucleotides align to TRBD2. Germline values: CDR1 SNHLY, CDR2 FYNNEI. The CDR3 loop spans 16 amino acids. After removal of 6 bases from V and 2 bases from J, the junction contained 9 bases not matched to a gene. CDR3 bases: TGTGCCAGCAGGCGACTAGCGGAGGAAACCACAGATACGCAGTATTTT. As protein: CASRRLAEETTDTQYF.

This clonotype was seen more than once but under ten times. The chain has TRBV6-6 and TRBJ2-5, with D possibly TRBD1 on 6 matching bases. The DNA end lines up better with TRBJ2-7; the J call may be wrong. The CDR3 covers 14 residues. Germline V CDR1 and CDR2: MNHNY, SVGAGI (reference sequence). In DNA form, the CDR3 reads TGTGCCAGCGATACTACGGGACAAGTATACGAGCAGTACTTC. Translating it yields CASDTTGQVYEQYF.

The V call is TRBV9, the J call TRBJ2-5; the D is unclear. V lost 0 bases and J lost 1, with 7 bases in between. This CDR3 is built from 14 residues. Germline V gene lookup returns CDR1 SGDLS and CDR2 YYNGEE. Here the CDR3 reads CASSVGPRQETQYF. The DNA of the CDR3 is TGTGCCAGCAGCGTAGGCCCCCGCCAAGAGACCCAGTACTTC.

This chain joins TRBV4-1 and TRBJ2-7, with 10 bases fitting TRBD2. Unmatched junction bases numbered 6, after V lost 0 bases and J lost 4 bases. Germline CDR1 is MGHRA and CDR2 is YSYEKL. CDR3 length: 16 amino acids. The CDR3 coding sequence is TGCGCCAGCAGCCAAGATTTAGCTAGCGGGAGATACGAGCAGTACTTC. Encoded protein: CASSQDLASGRYEQYF.

This clonotype came up a few times. The gene calls are TRBV9 and TRBJ2-5; D is unclear. The CDR3 spans 15 residues. V was cut by 1 base and J by 0 bases, with 10 bases left in between. Germline CDR1 reads SGDLS; CDR2 reads YYNGEE. Here the CDR3 DNA reads TGTGCCAGCAGCGTAAACAACGGCTACCAAGAGACCCAGTACTTC. Its translation: CASSVNNGYQETQYF.

V and J are TRBV6-1 and TRBJ2-1; 15 positions match TRBD2. The V gene end was trimmed by 5 bases and the J gene end by 4 bases; junction bases not matched to a gene: 9. The CDR3 is 18 residues long. The germline V gene encodes CDR1 MNHNS and CDR2 SASEGT. CDR3 protein: CASSRWTSGGARYNEQFF. CDR3 sequence (DNA): TGTGCCAGCAGTAGGTGGACTAGCGGGGGGGCCAGGTACAATGAGCAGTTCTTC.

The chain recombines TRBV5-1 with TRBJ1-2, with 8 bases identical to TRBD1. The germline V gene has CDR1 SGHRS and CDR2 YFSETQ. The CDR3 has 13 residues. The J segment lost 8 bases and the V segment lost 3 bases, leaving 6 bases of the junction unmatched. CDR3 residues: CASSSAGGLGYTF. The CDR3 nucleotides read TGCGCCAGCAGCTCAGCAGGGGGCCTCGGCTACACCTTC.

This clonotype was counted between two and nine times. The CDR3 loop is CASSMEGNTEAFF. The CDR3 DNA reads as TGCGCCAGCAGCATGGAGGGGAACACTGAAGCTTTCTTT. This rearrangement joins TRBV5-1 to TRBJ1-1; D uncertain. The V end lost 4 bases, the J end lost 1 base, and 8 bases lay between the germline ends. The CDR3 is 13 amino acids. CDR1 is SGHRS and CDR2 is YFSETQ in the germline V gene.

This clonotype was detected only a few times. This chain uses TRBV3-1 with TRBJ2-4; D gene uncertain. CDR3 size: 15 residues. Germline CDR1 and CDR2: LGHDT and YNNKEL (reference sequence). V lost 4 bases and J lost 6, with 16 bases in between. CDR3 DNA sequence: TGTGCCAGCAGCCCTAGTGGGGTGGATAGAAACATTCAGTACTTC. Protein: CASSPSGVDRNIQYF.

This clonotype was counted a few times. The J gene is TRBJ1-5, the V gene TRBV7-8, with TRBD1 as a possible D gene (6 bases). Germline assignment: CDR1 SGHVS and CDR2 FQNEAQ. CDR3 size: 15 residues. V lost 5 bases, J lost 3 bases, and 14 bases lay in between. CDR3 loop: CASSPRDTSNQPQHF. For the CDR3, the DNA is TGTGCCAGCAGCCCCCGGGACACGTCCAATCAGCCCCAGCATTTT.

This clonotype was picked up a small number of times. The chain joins TRBV24-1 to TRBJ2-3, with D unclear. CDR1 and CDR2 (germline): KGHDR, SFDVKD. V shed 0 bases and J shed 0 bases, with 3 bases lying between them. This CDR3 spans 14 amino acids. DNA of the CDR3: TGTGCCACCAGTGATTTGGCCAGCACAGATACGCAGTATTTT. The encoded protein is CATSDLASTDTQYF.

The rearrangement uses TRBV6-6 and TRBJ1-6, with no clear D. Germline V gives CDR1 MNHNY, CDR2 SVGAGI (reference sequence). The V gene lost 0 bases and the J gene lost 9 bases, with 15 bases spanning the gap. This CDR3 is 16 amino acids long. The CDR3, as DNA: TGTGCCAGCAGTTACTCGACGCCGGGGTCGGGTTCACCCCTCCACTTT. Protein sequence: CASSYSTPGSGSPLHF.